The text below deals with one TCR beta chain. Generated by immunoSEQ multiplex PCR, the TCRdb table keeps only in-frame clones and is missing some. Of roughly 68,000 clones in the sample, more than 90% were seen once. This entry is derived from a study of shared T cell receptors in the human thymus. Unmatched junction bases numbered 13, after V lost 1 base and J lost 4 bases. CDR1 LNHNV and CDR2 YYDKDF come from the germline V gene (reference sequence). The CDR3 spans 17 residues. Sequencing input: thymocytes. V and J are TRBV15 and TRBJ2-7; 7 nucleotides match TRBD2. This clonotype was sampled from a human donor. The CDR3 nucleotides read TGTGCCACCAGCAGAGTTTGTCAGGGAGGGCTCGCTTACGAGCAGTACTTC. Its translation is CATSRVCQGGLAYEQYF.